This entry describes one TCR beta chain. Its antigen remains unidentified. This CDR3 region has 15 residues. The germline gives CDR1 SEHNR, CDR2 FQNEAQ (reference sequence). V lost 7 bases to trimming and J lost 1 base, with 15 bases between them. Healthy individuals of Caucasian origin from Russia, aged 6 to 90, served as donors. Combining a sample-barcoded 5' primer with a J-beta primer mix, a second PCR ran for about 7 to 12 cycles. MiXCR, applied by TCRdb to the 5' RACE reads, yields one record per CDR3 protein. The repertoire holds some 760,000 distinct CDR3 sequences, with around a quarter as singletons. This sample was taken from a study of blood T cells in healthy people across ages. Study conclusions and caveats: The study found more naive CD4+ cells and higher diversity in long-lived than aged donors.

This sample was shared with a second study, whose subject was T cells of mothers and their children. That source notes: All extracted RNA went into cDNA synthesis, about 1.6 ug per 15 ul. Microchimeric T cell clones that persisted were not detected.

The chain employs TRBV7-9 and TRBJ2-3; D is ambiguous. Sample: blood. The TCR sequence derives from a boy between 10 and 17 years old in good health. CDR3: CASIDWKGGTDTQYF. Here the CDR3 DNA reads TGTGCCAGCATCGATTGGAAGGGCGGCACAGATACGCAGTATTTT.